This T cell receptor beta chain is from a study of regulatory T cells in long-lasting Graves disease. The time point is: persistent/refractory GD, antithyroid drugs over 5 years with positive TRAb. Generation of the TCR library employed RNA extracted from PBMCs. Per germline, CDR1 SEHNR and CDR2 FQNEAQ (reference sequence). The CDR3 is 14 residues long. The trim removed 5 bases at V and 1 base at J, leaving 0 bases unmatched. With respect to this clonotype: Its target is unknown.

Broader study findings: More public clonotypes were shared by persistent patients (about 3,000) than by new patients (under 1,000). Examination was confined to peripheral blood, excluding thyroid tissue.

In building TCR beta libraries, iRepertoire HTBI primers were used together with Arm-PCR of CDR3 regions. In the original analysis: Spanning all samples, the identified segments comprised about 62 TRBV and over 13 TRBJ. Via MiXCR, TCRdb re-called the multiplex PCR reads, giving one row per CDR3 protein. The V and J calls come from TCRdb's annotation, not from the publication. The sample carries almost 350,000 distinct CDR3 sequences, around 19% recorded once. This material consisted of peripheral blood mononuclear cells (PBMCs), taken when the disease was refractory, from a patient treated with antithyroid drugs. V usage is TRBV7-9 and J usage is TRBJ2-2; 8 bases are shared with TRBD2. The receptor's source is a female donor with Graves disease. The CDR3 coding sequence is TGTGCCAGCAGCACTAGCGGGAACACCGGGGAGCTGTTTTTT. Its translation is CASSTSGNTGELFF.